This TCR beta chain was observed in a study of OX40 agonist ivuxolimab in advanced cancers. Study information: Patients in the trial were receiving intravenous ivuxolimab every 2 weeks, at doses of 0.01 to 10 mg/kg. Study observations and caveats: Partial responders at 0.1-3.0 mg/kg had among the lowest clonal expansion.

The assay was immunoSEQ multiplex PCR, and TCRdb's table has in-frame clones only and misses some. The sample shows just under 80,000 clones, almost 85% of them seen only once. The V and J ends lost 6 bases and 0 bases respectively, with 8 bases between them. Germline V CDR1 and CDR2: ENHRY, SYGVKD. The CDR3 has 14 amino acids. Samples of blood were obtained at baseline, on cycle 4 day 1, and on cycle 7 day 1. Comment on this clone: The antigen is undetermined.

This material consisted of CD4+ or CD8+ T cells sorted from blood, taken in a trial of the OX40 agonist ivuxolimab. This clonotype was sampled from an adult with an advanced solid tumor such as melanoma, head and neck, liver or kidney cancer. The chain employs TRBV10-3 and TRBJ2-2, with D possibly TRBD1 on 5 matching bases. The CDR3 sequence: CAIRPQANTGELFF. CDR3 nucleotide sequence: TGTGCCATCAGACCACAGGCGAACACCGGGGAGCTGTTTTTT.